This entry concerns a single T cell receptor beta chain. An end of the junction differs from the germline gene, which may be a read error. This entry belongs to a study of blood T cells in healthy people across ages. The CDR3 extends over 14 amino acids. Germline V gene sequence: CDR1 SGHRS, CDR2 YFSETQ. Primers used in a second PCR of roughly 6 to 12 cycles were a sample-barcoded 5' primer and a J-beta primer mix. TCRdb itself ran the 5' RACE reads through MiXCR, one entry per CDR3 protein. The sample shows about 650,000 distinct CDR3 sequences, about 30% of them seen only once. The chain carries TRBV5-1 and TRBJ1-4; 7 positions match TRBD1. This sequence originates from a woman over 75 in good health. Source material: blood. The CDR3 here is CASSPDRVEEKRFF. The CDR3, as DNA: TGCGCCAGCAGCCCCGACAGGGTGGAAGAAAAACGGTTTTTT.